The text below deals with one TCR beta chain. No antigen is known for it. These data originate in a study of OX40 agonist ivuxolimab in advanced cancers. The CDR3 covers 14 residues. The germline gives CDR1 SGDLS, CDR2 YYNGEE. The V end lost 0 bases, the J end lost 6 bases, and 10 bases lay between the germline ends. Findings of the study overall: By week 6 at 0.1 to 3.0 mg/kg, blood CD4+ and CD8+ T cells had expanded clonally. Expansion of clones was among the lowest in partial responders at 0.1-3.0 mg/kg.

Data came from immunoSEQ multiplex PCR; TCRdb stores just in-frame clones and leaves some out. The repertoire consists of 100,000 to 140,000 clones, with more than 85% occurring once and the leading ten covering 1.2%. Sequencing used CD4+ or CD8+ T cells sorted from blood, obtained in a trial of the OX40 agonist ivuxolimab. The clonotype originates from an adult with an advanced solid tumor such as melanoma, head and neck, liver or kidney cancer. This chain connects TRBV9 to TRBJ1-5, with D possibly matching TRBD1 (6 bases). CDR3 coding DNA: TGTGCCAGCAGCGTAGAACAGGGAGGTCAGCCCCAGCATTTT. Its protein is CASSVEQGGQPQHF.